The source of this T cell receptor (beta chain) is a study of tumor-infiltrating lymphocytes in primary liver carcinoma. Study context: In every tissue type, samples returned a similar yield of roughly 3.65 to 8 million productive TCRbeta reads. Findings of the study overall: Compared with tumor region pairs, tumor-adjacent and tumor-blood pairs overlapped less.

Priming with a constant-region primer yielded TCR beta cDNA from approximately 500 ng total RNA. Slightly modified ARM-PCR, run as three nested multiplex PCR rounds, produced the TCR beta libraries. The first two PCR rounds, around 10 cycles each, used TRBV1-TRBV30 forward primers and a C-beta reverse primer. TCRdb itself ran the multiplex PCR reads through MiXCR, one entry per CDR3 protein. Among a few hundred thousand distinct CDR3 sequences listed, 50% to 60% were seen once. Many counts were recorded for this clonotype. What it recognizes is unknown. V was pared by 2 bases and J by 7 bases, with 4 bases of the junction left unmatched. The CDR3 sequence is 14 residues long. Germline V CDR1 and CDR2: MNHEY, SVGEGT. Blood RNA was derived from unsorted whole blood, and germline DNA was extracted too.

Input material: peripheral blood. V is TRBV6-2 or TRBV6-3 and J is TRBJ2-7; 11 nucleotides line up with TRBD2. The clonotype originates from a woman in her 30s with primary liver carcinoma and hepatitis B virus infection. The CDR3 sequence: CASSYASGRKEQYF. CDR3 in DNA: TGTGCCAGCAGTTACGCTAGCGGGAGGAAAGAGCAGTACTTC.